This TCR beta chain was observed in a study of cytomegalovirus exposure and HLA in healthy donors. Whole-study results and caveats: Later, an analysis found that TCR clusters from the first cohort tended to co-occur in the roughly 110 validation repertoires.

CDR3 length equals 15 residues. Looked up from germline, CDR1 is SGHRS and CDR2 is YFSETQ. The ends were cut back, 1 base at V and 4 bases at J, with 13 bases in the middle. In the case of this clone: Its cognate antigen is unknown.

Some clones are missing from TCRdb's copy, which holds only in-frame ones; the method was immunoSEQ multiplex PCR. The sample carries around 150,000 clones, 85% to 90% recorded once. Sequenced: PBMCs. The receptor's source is a woman aged 18-30 years in good health and CMV-seropositive. V and J are TRBV5-1 and TRBJ2-3; no reliable D call. For the CDR3, the DNA is TGCGCCAGCAGCTTGTTTTCGACTGGTCCAGATACGCAGTATTTT. Translating it yields CASSLFSTGPDTQYF.